These 17 T cell receptor beta chains came from one sample sequenced in a study of human T cells and chemical hapten exposure. Each CDR3 protein is one row after TCRdb ran MiXCR on the RACE reads. The data contain about 260,000 distinct CDR3 sequences, about 8.1% of them seen just once; the ten biggest clones take up over 2%. Specified time point: pre-sensitization, week 0. The sample's treatment: therapeutic diphenylcyclopropenone sensitization with weekly scalp DPC. Here the sequenced sample was whole blood, taken in connection with sensitization to the hapten diphenylcyclopropenone (DPC). The receptors come from a woman in her thirties or forties with alopecia areata. Some clones in this sample may be carry-over from other donors' samples.

The chain joins TRBV13 to TRBJ2-7, with 16 bases that match TRBD2. CDR1 PRHDT and CDR2 FYEKMQ come from the germline V gene (reference sequence). J lost 2 bases, V lost 5 bases, and 12 bases had no gene match. The CDR3 has 19 amino acids. CDR3 DNA: TGTGCCAGCAGCCAGGAGGGACTAGCGGGAGGGCCGGGCCCCTACGAGCAGTACTTC. It translates to CASSQEGLAGGPGPYEQYF.

This clonotype was observed many times. This chain links TRBV7-9 with TRBJ2-1, with 14 bases identical to TRBD2. The CDR3 runs to 15 residues. Germline-derived CDR1 and CDR2 are SEHNR and FQNEAQ (reference sequence). The V gene end was trimmed by 5 bases and the J gene end by 10 bases; junction bases not matched to a gene: 7. The CDR3 reads CASSQGTSGSREQFF. The DNA for the CDR3 is TGTGCCAGCAGCCAGGGGACTAGCGGGAGCAGGGAGCAGTTCTTC.

The V gene is TRBV11-2, the J gene TRBJ2-1; TRBD2 matches 11 bases. Germline values: CDR1 SGHAT, CDR2 FQNNGV. The CDR3 sequence is 18 residues long. V lost 1 base to trimming and J lost 4 bases; unmatched junction nucleotides: 9. The CDR3 spells CASSLAQGLAAAYNEQFF. The CDR3 nucleotides read TGTGCCAGCAGCTTAGCCCAGGGACTAGCGGCTGCATACAATGAGCAGTTCTTC.

At least ten counts were recorded for this clonotype. V gene TRBV24-1 combines with J gene TRBJ2-7, with 8 bases aligning to TRBD1. The germline CDR1 and CDR2 sequences are KGHDR and SFDVKD. The trim removed 5 bases at V and 3 bases at J, leaving 2 bases unmatched. The CDR3 runs 13 residues. The chain's CDR3 is CATSGTGGYEQYF. In DNA form, the CDR3 reads TGTGCCACCAGTGGTACAGGGGGCTACGAGCAGTACTTC.

This clonotype was observed many times. CDR3 sequence (DNA): TGTGCCAGCAAGGGGCACAGGGGAAATCAGCCCCAGCATTTT. It specifies CASKGHRGNQPQHF. This chain connects TRBV6-5 to TRBJ1-5, with 7 bases fitting TRBD1. V gave up 7 bases and J gave up 4 bases; unmatched junction bases: 7. The V gene's germline CDR1 is MNHEY and CDR2 SVGAGI. CDR3 size: 14 residues.

The table lists this clonotype with a few counts. V usage is TRBV7-2 and J usage is TRBJ2-3, with D tentatively TRBD1 (6 bases). Germline assignment: CDR1 SGHTA and CDR2 FQGNSA. V was pared by 2 bases and J by 6 bases, with 15 bases between. This CDR3 has 15 amino acids. CDR3 amino acids: CASSLMGQSSDTQYF. The DNA of the CDR3 is TGTGCCAGCAGCTTAATGGGACAATCTTCTGATACGCAGTATTTT.

The gene calls are TRBV4-2 and TRBJ2-3; D is perhaps TRBD1 (5 bases). The CDR3 has 14 residues. Germline V CDR1 and CDR2: LGHNA, YNFKEQ. V lost 0 bases to trimming and J lost 4 bases, with 8 bases between them. This CDR3 is CASSQEGPPDTQYF. The CDR3 DNA sequence: TGTGCCAGCAGCCAAGAGGGGCCGCCAGATACGCAGTATTTT.

This clonotype has only a few counts. The chain carries TRBV28 and TRBJ1-2, with D possibly being TRBD1 (5 bases). The CDR3 is 17 amino acids. From germline, CDR1 is MDHEN and CDR2 SYDVKM. The germline V and J ends were trimmed by 3 bases and 0 bases, with 17 bases remaining between them. CDR3 in amino acids: CASSFGGHLLANYGYTF. CDR3 in DNA: TGTGCCAGCAGTTTTGGTGGACATCTCCTAGCTAACTATGGCTACACCTTC.

The rearrangement uses TRBV9 and TRBJ2-1, with a tentative D call TRBD2 (7 bases). The CDR3 is 16 residues long. In germline, CDR1 is SGDLS, CDR2 YYNGEE. Trimming removed 4 bases at V and 1 base at J, with 15 bases between. Here the CDR3 reads CASSPLGGGSYNEQFF. The CDR3 nucleotides read TGTGCCAGCAGCCCCCTGGGAGGGGGGTCCTACAATGAGCAGTTCTTC.

The chain employs TRBV5-1 and TRBJ1-2; no firm D call. The CDR3 is 12 residues long. CDR1 is SGHRS and CDR2 is YFSETQ in the germline V gene. Deletions cut 0 bases from V and 5 bases from J, with 5 bases between. Here the CDR3 DNA reads TGCGCCAGCAGCTTGGACATTTATGGCTACACCTTC. It yields the protein CASSLDIYGYTF.

This clonotype has a handful of counts. The chain has TRBV29-1 and TRBJ2-5; TRBD1 agrees at 8 bases. V lost 1 base and J lost 4; bases outside the gene matches: 5. The CDR3 sequence is 14 residues long. CDR1 is SQVTM, CDR2 ANQGSEA, per germline. This chain's CDR3 is CSVEVGGQGETQYF. DNA of the CDR3: TGCAGCGTTGAAGTAGGAGGACAGGGAGAGACCCAGTACTTC.

The chain uses TRBV6-5 and TRBJ1-5, with TRBD1 matching over 7 bases. Germline V gene sequence: CDR1 MNHEY, CDR2 SVGAGI. The CDR3 consists of 15 residues. V shed 2 bases and J 4 bases; nucleotides not matched to a gene: 5. Here the CDR3 DNA reads TGTGCCAGCAGTTACAAGGCAGGGGGTAATCAGCCCCAGCATTTT. It codes for CASSYKAGGNQPQHF.

This clonotype has a handful of counts. The V call is TRBV7-2, the J call TRBJ2-7; D perhaps matches TRBD2 (5 bases). The CDR3 has 13 residues. Germline V CDR1 and CDR2: SGHTA, FQGNSA. Deletions cut 10 bases from V and 4 bases from J, with 17 bases between. The CDR3 region has the DNA TGTGCCACCGAGGGCTTAAAGGGATACGAGCAGTACTTC. It is translated as CATEGLKGYEQYF.

The chain couples TRBV12-3 or TRBV12-4 to TRBJ2-5, with D hard to call. There are 14 residues in the CDR3. Between the trimmed V and J ends, which lost 6 bases and 4 bases, there was a span of 15 bases. CDR3 sequence reads: CASSFLPGGETQYF. The CDR3 region has the DNA TGTGCCAGCAGCTTCCTCCCCGGCGGAGAGACCCAGTACTTC.

J is TRBJ2-7 and V is TRBV6-2 or TRBV6-3; TRBD2 might be the D (7 bases). V was pared by 7 bases and J by 0 bases, with 10 bases between. The CDR3 is 13 residues long. CDR1 and CDR2 from the germline V gene are MNHEY and SVGEGT. The CDR3 region has the DNA TGTGCCAGCACGGGGGGCAGCTCCTACGAGCAGTACTTC. Encoded protein: CASTGGSSYEQYF.

The genes are TRBV20-1 and TRBJ2-7, with D tentatively TRBD1 (6 bases). The CDR3 has 14 amino acids. Trimming shortened V by 4 bases and J by 4 bases, and 17 bases separated the two germline ends. The germline gives CDR1 DFQATT, CDR2 SNEGSKA (reference sequence). CDR3 sequence: CSATTTGSGYEQYF. The CDR3 DNA follows: TGCAGTGCTACGACTACAGGGTCTGGTTACGAGCAGTACTTC.

This clonotype was counted at least ten times. This chain connects TRBV6-6 to TRBJ1-1; unclear D gene. This CDR3 contains 15 residues. Germline CDR1 and CDR2: MNHNY and SVGAGI (reference sequence). Trimming shortened V by 7 bases and J by 1 base, and 16 bases separated the two germline ends. In DNA, the CDR3 is TGTGCCAGCACCCCAGCGCGGGTACAGAACACTGAAGCTTTCTTT. This codes for CASTPARVQNTEAFF.